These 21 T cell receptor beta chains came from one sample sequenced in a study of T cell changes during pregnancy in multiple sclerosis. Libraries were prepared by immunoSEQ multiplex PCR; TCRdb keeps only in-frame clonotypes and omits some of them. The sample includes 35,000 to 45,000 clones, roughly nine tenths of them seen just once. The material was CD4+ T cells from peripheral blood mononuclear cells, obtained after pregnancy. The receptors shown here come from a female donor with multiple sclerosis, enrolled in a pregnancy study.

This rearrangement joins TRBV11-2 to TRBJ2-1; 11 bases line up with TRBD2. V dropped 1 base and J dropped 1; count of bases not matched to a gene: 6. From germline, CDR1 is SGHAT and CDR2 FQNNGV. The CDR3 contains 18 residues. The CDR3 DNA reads TGTGCCAGCAGCTTAGGGCTAGCGGGGGGAGTGTCCTACAATGAGCAGTTCTTC. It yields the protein CASSLGLAGGVSYNEQFF.

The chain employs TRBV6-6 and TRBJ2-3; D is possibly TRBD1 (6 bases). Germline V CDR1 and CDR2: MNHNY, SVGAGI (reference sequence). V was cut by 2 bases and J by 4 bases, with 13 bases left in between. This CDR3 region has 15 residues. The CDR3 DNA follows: TGTGCCAGCAGTTACGTCGGACAGCGATCAGATACGCAGTATTTT. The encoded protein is CASSYVGQRSDTQYF.

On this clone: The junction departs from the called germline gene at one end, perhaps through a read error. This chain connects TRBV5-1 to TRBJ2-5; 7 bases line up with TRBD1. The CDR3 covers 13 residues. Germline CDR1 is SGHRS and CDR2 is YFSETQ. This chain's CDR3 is CASSLGTEETQYF. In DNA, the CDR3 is TGTGCCAGCAGCTTGGGGACAGAAGAGACCCAGTACTTC. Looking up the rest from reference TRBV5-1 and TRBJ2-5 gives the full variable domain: KAGVTQTPRYLIKTRGQQVTLSCSPISGHRSVSWYQQTPGQGLQFLFEYFSETQRNKGNFPGRFSGRQFSNSRSEMNVSTLELGDSALYLCASSLGTEETQYFGPGTRLLVL.

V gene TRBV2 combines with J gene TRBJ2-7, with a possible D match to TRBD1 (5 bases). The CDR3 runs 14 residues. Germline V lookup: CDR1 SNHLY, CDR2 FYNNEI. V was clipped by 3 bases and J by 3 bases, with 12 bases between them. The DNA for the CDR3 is TGTGCCAGCAGTGACCAGGGAACTGGCTACGAGCAGTACTTC. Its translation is CASSDQGTGYEQYF.

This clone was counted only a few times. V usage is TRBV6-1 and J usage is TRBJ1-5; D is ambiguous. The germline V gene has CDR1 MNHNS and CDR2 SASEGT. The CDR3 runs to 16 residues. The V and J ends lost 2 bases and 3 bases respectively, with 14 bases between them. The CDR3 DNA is TGTGCCAGCAGTGAACCGATCCAAGCTGCCAATCAGCCCCAGCATTTT. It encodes CASSEPIQAANQPQHF.

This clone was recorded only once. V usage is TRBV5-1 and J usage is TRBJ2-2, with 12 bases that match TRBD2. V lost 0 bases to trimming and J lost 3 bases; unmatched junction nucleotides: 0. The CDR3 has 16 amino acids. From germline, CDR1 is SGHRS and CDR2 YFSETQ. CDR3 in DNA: TGCGCCAGCAGCTTGGGACTAGCGGGAGACACCGGGGAGCTGTTTTTT. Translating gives CASSLGLAGDTGELFF.

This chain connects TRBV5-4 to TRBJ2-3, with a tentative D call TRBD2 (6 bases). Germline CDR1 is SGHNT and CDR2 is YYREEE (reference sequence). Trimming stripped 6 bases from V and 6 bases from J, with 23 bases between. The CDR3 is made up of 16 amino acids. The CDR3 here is CASKKTHAREADTQYF. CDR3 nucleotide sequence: TGTGCCAGCAAAAAGACTCACGCCAGGGAGGCCGATACGCAGTATTTT.

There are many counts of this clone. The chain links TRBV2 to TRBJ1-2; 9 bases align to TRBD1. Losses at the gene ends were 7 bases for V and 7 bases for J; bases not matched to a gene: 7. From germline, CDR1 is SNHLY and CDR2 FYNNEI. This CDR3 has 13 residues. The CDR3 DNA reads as TGTGCCAGCACTGGGACAGGGTCGGCTGGCTACACCTTC. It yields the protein CASTGTGSAGYTF.

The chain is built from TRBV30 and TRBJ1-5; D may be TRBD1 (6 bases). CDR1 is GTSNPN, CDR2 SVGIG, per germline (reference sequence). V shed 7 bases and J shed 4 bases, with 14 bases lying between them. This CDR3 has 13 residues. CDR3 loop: CASGTGFNQPQHF. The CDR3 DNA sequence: TGTGCCTCAGGAACAGGGTTTAATCAGCCCCAGCATTTT. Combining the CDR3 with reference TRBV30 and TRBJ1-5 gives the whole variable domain SQTIHQWPATLVQPVGSPLSLECTVEGTSNPNLYWYRQAAGRGLQLLFYSVGIGQISSEVPQNLSASRPQDRQFILSSKKLLLSDSGFYLCASGTGFNQPQHFGDGTRLSIL.

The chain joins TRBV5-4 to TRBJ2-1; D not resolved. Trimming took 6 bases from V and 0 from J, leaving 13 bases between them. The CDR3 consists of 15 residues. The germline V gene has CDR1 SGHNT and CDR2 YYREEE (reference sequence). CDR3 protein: CASTLDQSSYNEQFF. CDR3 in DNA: TGTGCCAGCACCCTAGACCAAAGCTCCTACAATGAGCAGTTCTTC.

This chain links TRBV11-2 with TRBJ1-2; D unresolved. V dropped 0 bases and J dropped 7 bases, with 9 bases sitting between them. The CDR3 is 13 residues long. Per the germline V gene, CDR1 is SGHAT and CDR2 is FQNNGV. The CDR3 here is CASSLDRSGGYTF. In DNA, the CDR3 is TGTGCCAGCAGCTTAGATAGGTCGGGTGGCTACACCTTC.

The CDR3 spells CASSDMTGFGNQPQHF. In DNA form, the CDR3 reads TGTGCCAGCAGTGATATGACAGGGTTTGGCAATCAGCCCCAGCATTTT. The chain combines TRBV6-1 with TRBJ1-5; TRBD1 matches 7 bases. Germline V gene sequence: CDR1 MNHNS, CDR2 SASEGT. This CDR3 comprises 16 residues. V lost 3 bases, J lost 2 bases, and 7 bases stayed unmatched.

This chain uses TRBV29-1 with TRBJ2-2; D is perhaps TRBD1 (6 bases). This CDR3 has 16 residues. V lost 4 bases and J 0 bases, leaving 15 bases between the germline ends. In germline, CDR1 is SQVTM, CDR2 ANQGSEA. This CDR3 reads CSVVLGGYANTGELFF. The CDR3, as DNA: TGCAGCGTTGTATTAGGGGGATACGCGAACACCGGGGAGCTGTTTTTT.

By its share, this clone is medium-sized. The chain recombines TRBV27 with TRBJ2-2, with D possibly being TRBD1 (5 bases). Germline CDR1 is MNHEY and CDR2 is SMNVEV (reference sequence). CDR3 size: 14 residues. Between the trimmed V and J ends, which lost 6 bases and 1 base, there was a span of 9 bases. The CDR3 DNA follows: TGTGCCAGCAGGGGGCACCGGAACACCGGGGAGCTGTTTTTT. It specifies CASRGHRNTGELFF.

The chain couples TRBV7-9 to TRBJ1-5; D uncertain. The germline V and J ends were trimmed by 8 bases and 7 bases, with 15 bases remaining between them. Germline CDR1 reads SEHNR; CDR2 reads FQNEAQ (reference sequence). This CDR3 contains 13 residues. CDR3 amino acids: CASQRGLNQPQHF. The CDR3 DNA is TGTGCCAGCCAAAGAGGGCTCAACCAGCCCCAGCATTTT. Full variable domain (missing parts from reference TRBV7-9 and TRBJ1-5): DTGVSQNPRHKITKRGQNVTFRCDPISEHNRLYWYRQTLGQGPEFLTYFQNEAQLEKSRLLSDRFSAERPKGSFSTLEIQRTEQGDSAMYLCASQRGLNQPQHFGDGTRLSIL.

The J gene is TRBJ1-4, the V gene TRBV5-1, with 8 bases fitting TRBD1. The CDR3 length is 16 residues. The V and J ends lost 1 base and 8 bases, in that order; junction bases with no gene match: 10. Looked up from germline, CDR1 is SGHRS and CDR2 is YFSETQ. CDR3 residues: CASSLWAEAGGEKLFF. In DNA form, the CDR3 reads TGCGCCAGCAGCTTGTGGGCCGAGGCAGGGGGCGAAAAACTGTTTTTT. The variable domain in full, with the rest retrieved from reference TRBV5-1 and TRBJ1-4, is KAGVTQTPRYLIKTRGQQVTLSCSPISGHRSVSWYQQTPGQGLQFLFEYFSETQRNKGNFPGRFSGRQFSNSRSEMNVSTLELGDSALYLCASSLWAEAGGEKLFFGSGTQLSVL.

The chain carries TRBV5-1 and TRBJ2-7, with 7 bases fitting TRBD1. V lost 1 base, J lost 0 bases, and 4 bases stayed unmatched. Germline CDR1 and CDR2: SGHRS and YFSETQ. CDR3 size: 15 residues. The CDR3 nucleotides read TGCGCCAGCAGCTTGCCCAGGGGGAGCTCCTACGAGCAGTACTTC. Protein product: CASSLPRGSSYEQYF.

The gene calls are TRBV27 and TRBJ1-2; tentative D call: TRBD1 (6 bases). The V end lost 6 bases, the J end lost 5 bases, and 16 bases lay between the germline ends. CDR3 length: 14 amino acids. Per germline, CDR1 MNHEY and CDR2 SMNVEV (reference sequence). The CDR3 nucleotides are TGTGCCAGCAGACAGGCCACAGGGATATATGGCTACACCTTC. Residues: CASRQATGIYGYTF.

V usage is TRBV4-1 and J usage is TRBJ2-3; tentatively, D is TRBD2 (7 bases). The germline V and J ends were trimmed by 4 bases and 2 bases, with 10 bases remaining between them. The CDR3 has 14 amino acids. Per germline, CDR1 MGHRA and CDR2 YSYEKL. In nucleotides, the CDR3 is TGCGCCAGCAGCCCAGGGGACTACACAGATACGCAGTATTTT. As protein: CASSPGDYTDTQYF.

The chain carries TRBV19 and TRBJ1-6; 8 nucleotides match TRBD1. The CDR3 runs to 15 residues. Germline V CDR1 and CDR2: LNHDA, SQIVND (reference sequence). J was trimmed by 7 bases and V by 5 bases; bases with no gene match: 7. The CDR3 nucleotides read TGTGCCAGTAGTCCGCAGGGGGCAGGAAATTCACCCCTCCACTTT. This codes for CASSPQGAGNSPLHF.

CDR3 sequence: CASSLGGWQGVWETQYF. CDR3 in DNA: TGTGCCAGCAGCTTAGGTGGTTGGCAGGGGGTATGGGAGACCCAGTACTTC. The gene calls are TRBV7-9 and TRBJ2-5; 7 bases are a match to TRBD1. Trimming took 1 base from V and 5 from J; bases not matched to a gene: 13. The CDR3 runs to 17 residues. Per the germline V gene, CDR1 is SEHNR and CDR2 is FQNEAQ (reference sequence).